This record looks at one TCR beta chain sequence and its context. Antigen specificity is unknown. The PCR made use of 60 Vbeta and 13 Jbeta primers. The protocol was immunoSEQ multiplex PCR, while the TCRdb copy is restricted to in-frame clones and leaves out a portion. The table includes 110,000 or so clones, approximately 80% detected once. V dropped 6 bases and J dropped 3; count of bases not matched to a gene: 8. CDR1 and CDR2 (germline): LNHDA, SQIVND (reference sequence). The length of the CDR3 is 15 residues. The data were taken from a study of cytomegalovirus exposure and HLA in healthy donors. Study summary: Clustering assigned 70% to 90% of the approximately 370 genotyped donors to the Caucasian-associated ancestry cluster. Study-wide findings and caveats: What was likely a sequencing artifact was a cluster of highly shared sequence variants. TCR beta chains numbering roughly 150 were designated cytomegalovirus-associated. An Asian-associated ancestry cluster reportedly showed fewer N-insertions than the approximately 660-donor mean in a later analysis.

Sequencing was done on a sample of PBMCs. The receptor's source is a man between 35 and 55 years old in good health and CMV-seropositive. The chain recombines TRBV19 with TRBJ2-3, with 8 bases identical to TRBD2. The CDR3 DNA is TGTGCCAGTAGCCCCGCGGGGGGCTGGACAGATACGCAGTATTTT. Translation: CASSPAGGWTDTQYF.